The rows below give T cell receptor beta chains drawn from one sample of a study of cytomegalovirus exposure and HLA in healthy donors. TCRdb's copy holds only in-frame clones and misses some; the assay was immunoSEQ multiplex PCR. The sample shows some 120,000 clones, about 96% of them seen only once. The sample taken for sequencing was PBMCs. The receptor source for this set is a man between 18 and 35 years old in good health and CMV-seronegative. CDR3s include the opening cysteine and the closing phenylalanine or tryptophan. The D gene is left open where the match is weak. Clone size is given for some rows only: seen once, a few or many times, or a class if the clone is expanded.

j_gene	d_gene	abundance	v_gene	CDR3nt	CDR3aa
TRBJ1-1	NA	NA	TRBV7-2	TGTGCCAGCAGCCTTGGTCGGGGGGAGGGAATGAACACTGAAGCTTTCTTT	CASSLGRGEGMNTEAFF
TRBJ1-5	NA	NA	TRBV19	TGTGCCAGTACCTCACAGGGCGGTAGCAATCAGCCCCAGCATTTT	CASTSQGGSNQPQHF
TRBJ2-3	TRBD2	NA	TRBV27	TGTGCCAGCAGTTCAAGACTAGCGGGATTGGTGTCAGATACGCAGTATTTT	CASSSRLAGLVSDTQYF
TRBJ2-7	NA	once	TRBV6-1	TGTGCCAGCAGTGAATTTGGGGCCGAGACCTACGAGCAGTACTTC	CASSEFGAETYEQYF
TRBJ2-3	NA	NA	TRBV6-6	TGTGCCAGCAGTACCGGGACTCTCCGCGGGGATACGCAGTATTTT	CASSTGTLRGDTQYF
TRBJ2-1	TRBD2	NA	TRBV9	TGTGCCAGCAGCGTCGGGACTAGCGGGCCCGAGCAGTTCTTC	CASSVGTSGPEQFF
TRBJ2-7	TRBD2	NA	TRBV7-9	TGTGCCAGCAGCTCCCGACTAGCGGGAGTTTCACCCGAGCAGTACTTC	CASSSRLAGVSPEQYF
TRBJ2-1	TRBD2	once	TRBV5-1	TGCGCCAGCAGCTGGACTAGCGGAAATCCCAATGAGCAGTTCTTC	CASSWTSGNPNEQFF
TRBJ1-2	NA	NA	TRBV6-5	TGTGCCAGCAGTTTACAGGGCCTCTATGGCTACACCTTC	CASSLQGLYGYTF
TRBJ1-5	NA	once	TRBV5-8	TGTGCCAGCAGTCCGGGACGCCTGGGGGGGGTTAATCAGCCCCAGCATTTT	CASSPGRLGGVNQPQHF
TRBJ1-2	NA	NA	TRBV9	TGTGCCAGCAGCGCCAACAATAACTATGGCTACACCTTC	CASSANNNYGYTF
TRBJ1-2	NA	NA	TRBV11-2	TGTGCCAGCAGCCCAAACAGGGCAGGCTATGGCTACACCTTC	CASSPNRAGYGYTF
TRBJ2-7	NA	NA	TRBV15	TGTGCCACCAGCAGAGACTCAGGGTTGATCCTCTCCTACGAGCAGTACTTC	CATSRDSGLILSYEQYF
TRBJ2-7	TRBD2	NA	TRBV5-4	TGTGCCAGCAGCCCCGGGACTAGTATCGACGAGCAGTACTTC	CASSPGTSIDEQYF
TRBJ2-7	NA	NA	TRBV7-2	TGTGCCAGCAGCTCCTACAGGAGCTACGAGCAGTACTTC	CASSSYRSYEQYF
TRBJ2-1	TRBD1	NA	TRBV4-1	TGCGCCAGTAAGGCGACAGGGGGGGCTGAGCAGTTCTTC	CASKATGGAEQFF
TRBJ2-1	NA	NA	TRBV30	TGTGCCTGGAGTGTACAGGGTCTTAGGTCCGTCAATGAGCAGTTCTTC	CAWSVQGLRSVNEQFF
TRBJ1-1	NA	NA	TRBV7-6	TGTGCCAGCAGCTTAGATCGGGGGATGAACACTGAAGCTTTCTTT	CASSLDRGMNTEAFF
TRBJ2-7	TRBD2	NA	TRBV5-4	TGTGCCAGCAGCTTGGGGCTAGCGGGCTCCTACGAGCAGTACTTC	CASSLGLAGSYEQYF
TRBJ1-2	TRBD1	once	TRBV5-1	TGCGCCAGCAGCGCTCGACAGGGACAGCGCGGCTATGGCTACACCTTC	CASSARQGQRGYGYTF
TRBJ2-3	NA	NA	TRBV2	TGTGCCAGCACCCGGGGAGGAGCTAGCACAGATACGCAGTATTTT	CASTRGGASTDTQYF
TRBJ2-5	NA	NA	TRBV28	TGTGCCAGCAGGGTCCCGGGGGACCAAGAGACCCAGTACTTC	CASRVPGDQETQYF
TRBJ1-1	NA	NA	TRBV5-1	TGCGCCAGCAGCCCACGGACAGCTTTAGGCACTGAAGCTTTCTTT	CASSPRTALGTEAFF
TRBJ2-7	NA	NA	TRBV27	TGTGCCAGCAGTTCTCAGTACGAGCAGTACTTC	CASSSQYEQYF
TRBJ2-7	NA	NA	TRBV4-3	TGCGCCAGCAGCCAAGGGGAAGCTAGCCCCTACGAGCAGTACTTC	CASSQGEASPYEQYF
TRBJ2-4	TRBD2	NA	TRBV4-3	TGCGCCAGCAGCCAAGATCCGGCGGGAGGAGCCAAAAACATTCAGTACTTC	CASSQDPAGGAKNIQYF
TRBJ2-7	NA	NA	TRBV7-3	TGTGCCAGCAGCCCGACAGACCGAAGGGACGAGCAGTACTTC	CASSPTDRRDEQYF
TRBJ1-2	NA	NA	TRBV19	TGTGCCAGTAGTATGTATTCCGGAGCTAACTATGGCTACACCTTC	CASSMYSGANYGYTF
TRBJ2-1	NA	NA	TRBV6-6	TGTGCCAGCACGGAACGGACAGTGAGGAATGAGCAGTTCTTC	CASTERTVRNEQFF
TRBJ2-7	TRBD2	once	TRBV10-3	TGTGCCATCAGTGGAGGACTTGGTGGACTAGCGGGATCCTACGAGCAGTACTTC	CAISGGLGGLAGSYEQYF
TRBJ2-7	TRBD2	NA	TRBV7-9	TGTGCCAGCAGCCGCCTCCTAGCGGGAGGAGGTGAGCAGTACTTC	CASSRLLAGGGEQYF
TRBJ1-1	NA	once	TRBV28	TGTGCCAGCAGGCTAAATACTGAAGCTTTCTTT	CASRLNTEAFF
TRBJ1-1	NA	NA	TRBV6-5	TGTGCCAGCAGTGCGGGACGCAAACACACTGAAGCTTTCTTT	CASSAGRKHTEAFF
TRBJ2-7	TRBD2	NA	TRBV9	TGTGCCAGCAGCGTAGATGGCGGGAGCTCCTACGAGCAGTACTTC	CASSVDGGSSYEQYF
TRBJ2-5	TRBD1	NA	TRBV5-1	TGCGCCAGCAGCCTACAGGGGGAAGAGACCCAGTACTTC	CASSLQGEETQYF
TRBJ2-1	TRBD2	NA	TRBV11-3	TGTGCCAGCAGCTTAGCCCAGCGGGAGGCGGGGGAGCAGTTCTTC	CASSLAQREAGEQFF
TRBJ1-3	TRBD1	NA	TRBV29-1	TGCAGCGTTGGGGACAGGGGGCCCCTGGAAGGCACCATATATTTT	CSVGDRGPLEGTIYF
TRBJ2-1	TRBD1	NA	TRBV5-1	TGCGCCAGCAGCTTGGGGACAGGGGGCCACTACAATGAGCAGTTCTTC	CASSLGTGGHYNEQFF
TRBJ2-5	TRBD2	NA	TRBV12-5	TGTGCTAGTGGTTTGGACGGGAGGGGCTGGGAGACCCAGTACTTC	CASGLDGRGWETQYF
TRBJ2-7	NA	NA	TRBV11-2	TGTGCCAGCAGCCAAGGGTTAGCGGAGGCCTACGAGCAGTACTTC	CASSQGLAEAYEQYF
TRBJ2-2	TRBD1	once	TRBV7-3	TGTGCCAGCAGCCCTCTGACAGGGGTCATGAACACCGGGGAGCTGTTTTTT	CASSPLTGVMNTGELFF
TRBJ1-2	TRBD1	few	TRBV28	TGTGCCAGCAGACTACAGGGGTATGGCTACACCTTC	CASRLQGYGYTF
TRBJ2-1	TRBD2	NA	TRBV9	TGTGCCAGCAGCGTAGGGGTTAGCGGGAGGCCCTACAATGAGCAGTTCTTC	CASSVGVSGRPYNEQFF
TRBJ2-7	TRBD1	NA	TRBV6-5	TGTGCCAGCAGATACTCCGGGACAGGCCCCTACGAGCAGTACTTC	CASRYSGTGPYEQYF
TRBJ1-3	TRBD1	NA	TRBV7-2	TGTGCCAGCAGCTTAGCGGGACAGAGGTCTGGAAACACCATATATTTT	CASSLAGQRSGNTIYF
TRBJ2-2	TRBD2	NA	TRBV7-9	TGTGCCAGCCAACGGGAGGGCTTCACCGGGGAGCTGTTTTTT	CASQREGFTGELFF
TRBJ2-7	TRBD2	NA	TRBV27	TGTGCCAGCAGTTCTGGGACTAGCGGGAGGGCCCCCAAGCAGTACTTC	CASSSGTSGRAPKQYF
TRBJ2-7	NA	NA	TRBV9	TGTGCCAGCAGCGTAGACAGCTACGAGCAGTACTTC	CASSVDSYEQYF
TRBJ2-3	NA	NA	TRBV11-2	TGTGCCAGCAGCCCTCGGGCAGGGCGGGAACCAGATACGCAGTATTTT	CASSPRAGREPDTQYF
TRBJ2-5	TRBD2	NA	TRBV7-9	TGTGCCAGCAGCCTGCTAGCGGCCCTCCAAGAGACCCAGTACTTC	CASSLLAALQETQYF
TRBJ2-2	NA	NA	TRBV30	TGTGCCTGGAGTGTTCAGTCCACCGGGGAGCTGTTTTTT	CAWSVQSTGELFF
TRBJ2-6	NA	NA	TRBV28	TGTGCCAGCAGTTTGAGCGGTTTGACATCTGGGGCCAACGTCCTGACTTTC	CASSLSGLTSGANVLTF
TRBJ1-1	NA	NA	TRBV7-9	TGTGCCAGCAGAGATCTCCAGTCCGGGGTATCTTTT	CASRDLQSGVSF
TRBJ1-5	NA	NA	TRBV9	TGTGCCAGCAGCGTAGCGGGCACGGGGGGTGAGCCCCAGCATTTT	CASSVAGTGGEPQHF
TRBJ1-2	TRBD1	NA	TRBV7-8	TGTGCCAGCAGCTCTGGGACAGGGAATGGCTACACCTTC	CASSSGTGNGYTF